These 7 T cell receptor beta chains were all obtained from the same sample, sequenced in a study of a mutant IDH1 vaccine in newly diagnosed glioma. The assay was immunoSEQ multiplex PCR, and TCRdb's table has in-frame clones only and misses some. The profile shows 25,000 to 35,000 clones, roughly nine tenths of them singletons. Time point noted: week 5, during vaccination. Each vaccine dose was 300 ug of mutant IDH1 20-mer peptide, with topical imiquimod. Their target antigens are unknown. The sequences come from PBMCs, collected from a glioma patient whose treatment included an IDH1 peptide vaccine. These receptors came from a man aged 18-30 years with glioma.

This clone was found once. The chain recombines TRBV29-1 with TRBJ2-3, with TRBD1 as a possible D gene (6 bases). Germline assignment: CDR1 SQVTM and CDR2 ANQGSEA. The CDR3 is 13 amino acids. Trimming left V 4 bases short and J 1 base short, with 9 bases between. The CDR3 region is CSVGGGGTDTQYF. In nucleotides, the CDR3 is TGCAGCGTTGGTGGGGGCGGCACAGATACGCAGTATTTT.

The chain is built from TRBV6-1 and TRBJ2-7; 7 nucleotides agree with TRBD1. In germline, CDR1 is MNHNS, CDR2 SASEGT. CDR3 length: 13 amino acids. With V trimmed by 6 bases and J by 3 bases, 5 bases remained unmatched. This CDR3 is CASRAGTDYEQYF. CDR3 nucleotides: TGTGCCAGCAGAGCCGGGACAGACTACGAGCAGTACTTC.

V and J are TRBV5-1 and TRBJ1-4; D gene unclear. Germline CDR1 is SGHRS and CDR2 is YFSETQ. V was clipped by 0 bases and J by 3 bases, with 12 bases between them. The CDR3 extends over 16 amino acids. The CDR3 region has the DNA TGCGCCAGCAGCTTGGCCCCCCCCGGGGCTAATGAAAAACTGTTTTTT. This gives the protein CASSLAPPGANEKLFF.

CDR3 sequence (DNA): TGTGCCAGCAGCTACCGTGTAAATCGAGAAAAACTGTTTTTT. Translated: CASSYRVNREKLFF. The chain combines TRBV11-2 with TRBJ1-4; no firm D call. Germline CDR1 SGHAT, CDR2 FQNNGV. The CDR3 sequence is 14 residues long. V shed 4 bases and J shed 8 bases, with 14 bases lying between them.

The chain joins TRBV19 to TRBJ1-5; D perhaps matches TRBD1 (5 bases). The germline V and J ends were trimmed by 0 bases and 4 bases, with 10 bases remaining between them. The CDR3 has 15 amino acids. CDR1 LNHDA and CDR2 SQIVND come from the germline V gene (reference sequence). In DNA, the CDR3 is TGTGCCAGTAGTATAGATCAGGGCTCAAATCAGCCCCAGCATTTT. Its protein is CASSIDQGSNQPQHF. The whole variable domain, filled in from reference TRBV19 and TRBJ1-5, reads DGGITQSPKYLFRKEGQNVTLSCEQNLNHDAMYWYRQDPGQGLRLIYYSQIVNDFQKGDIAEGYSVSREKKESFPLTVTSAQKNPTAFYLCASSIDQGSNQPQHFGDGTRLSIL.

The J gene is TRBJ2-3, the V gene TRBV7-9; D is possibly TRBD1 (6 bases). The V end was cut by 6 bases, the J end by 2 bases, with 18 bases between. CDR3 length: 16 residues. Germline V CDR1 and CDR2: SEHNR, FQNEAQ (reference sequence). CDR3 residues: CASSSLRRGYTDTQYF. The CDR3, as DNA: TGTGCCAGCAGTTCCTTGCGCAGGGGATACACAGATACGCAGTATTTT.

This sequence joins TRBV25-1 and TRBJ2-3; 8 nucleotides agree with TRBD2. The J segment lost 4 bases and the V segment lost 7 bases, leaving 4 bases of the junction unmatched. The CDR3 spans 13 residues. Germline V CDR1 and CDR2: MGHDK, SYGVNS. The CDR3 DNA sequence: TGTGCCAGCAAGGGACTAGGGCCAGATACGCAGTATTTT. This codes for CASKGLGPDTQYF.